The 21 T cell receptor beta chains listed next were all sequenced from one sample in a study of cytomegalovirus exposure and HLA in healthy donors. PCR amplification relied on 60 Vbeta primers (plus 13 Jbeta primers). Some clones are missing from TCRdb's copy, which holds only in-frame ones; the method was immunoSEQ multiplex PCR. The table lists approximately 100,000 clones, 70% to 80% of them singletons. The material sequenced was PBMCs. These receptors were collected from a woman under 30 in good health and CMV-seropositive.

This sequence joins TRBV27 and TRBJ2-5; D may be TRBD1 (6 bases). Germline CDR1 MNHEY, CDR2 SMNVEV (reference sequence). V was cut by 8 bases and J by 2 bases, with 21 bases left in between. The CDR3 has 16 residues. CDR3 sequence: CASGGLRGWGQETQYF. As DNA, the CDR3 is TGTGCCAGCGGGGGCCTTAGAGGGTGGGGGCAAGAGACCCAGTACTTC.

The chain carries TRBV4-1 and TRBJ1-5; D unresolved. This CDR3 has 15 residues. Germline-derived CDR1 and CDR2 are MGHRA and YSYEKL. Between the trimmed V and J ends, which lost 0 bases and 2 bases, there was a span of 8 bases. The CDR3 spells CASSQDELGNQPQHF. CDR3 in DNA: TGCGCCAGCAGCCAAGATGAGTTGGGCAATCAGCCCCAGCATTTT.

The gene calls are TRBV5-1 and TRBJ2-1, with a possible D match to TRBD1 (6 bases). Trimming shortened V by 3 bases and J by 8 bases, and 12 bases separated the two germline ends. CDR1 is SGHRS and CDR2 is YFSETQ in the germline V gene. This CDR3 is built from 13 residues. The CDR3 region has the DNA TGCGCCAGCAGCTCGCATGCAGGGGATGAGCAGTTCTTC. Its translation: CASSSHAGDEQFF.

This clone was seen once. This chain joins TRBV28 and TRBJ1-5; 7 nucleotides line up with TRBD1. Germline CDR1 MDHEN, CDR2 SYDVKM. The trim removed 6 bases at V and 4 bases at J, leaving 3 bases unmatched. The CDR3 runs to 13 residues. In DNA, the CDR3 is TGTGCCAGCAGGCCAGGGGGGAATCAGCCCCAGCATTTT. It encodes CASRPGGNQPQHF.

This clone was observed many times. CDR3 sequence (DNA): TGTGCCAGCAGTGAACAGACAGTCACCGGGGAGCTGTTTTTT. Encoded protein: CASSEQTVTGELFF. V usage is TRBV6-5 and J usage is TRBJ2-2; perhaps TRBD1 as D (5 bases). Germline V gene lookup returns CDR1 MNHEY and CDR2 SVGAGI. CDR3 length equals 14 residues. The V end lost 5 bases, the J end lost 4 bases, and 11 bases lay between the germline ends.

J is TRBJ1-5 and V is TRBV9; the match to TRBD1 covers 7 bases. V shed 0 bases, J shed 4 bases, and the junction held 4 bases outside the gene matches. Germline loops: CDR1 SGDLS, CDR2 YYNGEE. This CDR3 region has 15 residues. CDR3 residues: CASSVEGQQNQPQHF. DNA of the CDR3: TGTGCCAGCAGCGTAGAGGGACAGCAGAATCAGCCCCAGCATTTT.

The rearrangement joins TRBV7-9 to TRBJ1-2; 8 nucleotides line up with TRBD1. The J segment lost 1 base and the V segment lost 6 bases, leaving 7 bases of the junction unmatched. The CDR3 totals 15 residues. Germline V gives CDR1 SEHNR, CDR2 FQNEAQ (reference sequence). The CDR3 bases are TGTGCCAGCAGTCACGGGACAGGTGGTAACTATGGCTACACCTTC. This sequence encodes CASSHGTGGNYGYTF.

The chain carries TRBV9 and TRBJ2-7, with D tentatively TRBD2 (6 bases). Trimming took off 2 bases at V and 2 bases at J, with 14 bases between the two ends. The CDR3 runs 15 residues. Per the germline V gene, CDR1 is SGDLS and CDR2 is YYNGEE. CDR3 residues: CASSVTGTWAYEQYF. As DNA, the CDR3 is TGTGCCAGCAGCGTTACCGGGACTTGGGCCTACGAGCAGTACTTC.

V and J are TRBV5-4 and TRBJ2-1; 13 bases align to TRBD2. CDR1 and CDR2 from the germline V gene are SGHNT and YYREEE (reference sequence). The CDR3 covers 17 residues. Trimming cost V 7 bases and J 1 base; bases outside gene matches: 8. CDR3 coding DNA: TGTGCCAGCGGAACTAGCGGGAGGGCCCGATCCTACAATGAGCAGTTCTTC. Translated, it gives CASGTSGRARSYNEQFF.

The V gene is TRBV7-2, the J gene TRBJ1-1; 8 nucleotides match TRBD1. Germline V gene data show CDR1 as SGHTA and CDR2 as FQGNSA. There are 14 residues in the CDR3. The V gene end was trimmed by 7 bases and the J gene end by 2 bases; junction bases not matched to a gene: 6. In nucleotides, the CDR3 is TGTGCCAGCACCAGGACAGGGTTAAACACTGAAGCTTTCTTT. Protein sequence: CASTRTGLNTEAFF.

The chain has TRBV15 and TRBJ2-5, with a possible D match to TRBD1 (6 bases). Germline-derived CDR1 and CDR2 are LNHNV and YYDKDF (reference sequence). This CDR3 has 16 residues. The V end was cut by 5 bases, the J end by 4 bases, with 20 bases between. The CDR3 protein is CATSSMSARGTETQYF. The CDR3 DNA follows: TGTGCCACCAGCTCCATGTCGGCCAGGGGCACAGAGACCCAGTACTTC.

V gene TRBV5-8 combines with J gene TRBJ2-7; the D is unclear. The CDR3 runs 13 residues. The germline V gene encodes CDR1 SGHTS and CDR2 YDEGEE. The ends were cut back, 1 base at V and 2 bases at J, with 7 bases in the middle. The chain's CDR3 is CASSLSQAYEQYF. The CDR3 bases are TGTGCCAGCAGCTTGTCTCAGGCCTACGAGCAGTACTTC.

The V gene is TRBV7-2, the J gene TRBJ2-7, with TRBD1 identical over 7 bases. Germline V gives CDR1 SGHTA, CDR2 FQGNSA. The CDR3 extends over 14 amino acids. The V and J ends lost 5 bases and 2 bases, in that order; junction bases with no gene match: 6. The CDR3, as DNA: TGTGCCAGCAGCCCCTCCGGGACAGCCTACGAGCAGTACTTC. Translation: CASSPSGTAYEQYF.

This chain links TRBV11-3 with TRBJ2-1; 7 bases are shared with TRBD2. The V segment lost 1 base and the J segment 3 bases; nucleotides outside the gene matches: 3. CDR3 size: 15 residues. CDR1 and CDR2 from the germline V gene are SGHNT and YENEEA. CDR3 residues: CASSLGGSIYNEQFF. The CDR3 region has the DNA TGTGCCAGCAGCTTAGGCGGGAGTATCTACAATGAGCAGTTCTTC.

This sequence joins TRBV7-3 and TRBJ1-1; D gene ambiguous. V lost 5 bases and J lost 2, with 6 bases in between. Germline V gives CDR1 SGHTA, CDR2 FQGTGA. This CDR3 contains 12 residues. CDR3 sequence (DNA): TGTGCCAGCAGCCCTTATAACACTGAAGCTTTCTTT. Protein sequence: CASSPYNTEAFF.

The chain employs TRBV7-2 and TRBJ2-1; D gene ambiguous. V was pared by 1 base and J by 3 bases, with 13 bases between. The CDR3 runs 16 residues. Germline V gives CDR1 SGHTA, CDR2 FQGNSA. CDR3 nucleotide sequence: TGTGCCAGCAGCTTAGGCACCGACTTCATCTACAATGAGCAGTTCTTC. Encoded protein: CASSLGTDFIYNEQFF. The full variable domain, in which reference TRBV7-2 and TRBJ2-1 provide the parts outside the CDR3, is GAGVSQSPSNKVTEKGKDVELRCDPISGHTALYWYRQSLGQGLEFLIYFQGNSAPDKSGLPSDRFSAERTGGSVSTLTIQRTQQEDSAVYLCASSLGTDFIYNEQFFGPGTRLTVL.

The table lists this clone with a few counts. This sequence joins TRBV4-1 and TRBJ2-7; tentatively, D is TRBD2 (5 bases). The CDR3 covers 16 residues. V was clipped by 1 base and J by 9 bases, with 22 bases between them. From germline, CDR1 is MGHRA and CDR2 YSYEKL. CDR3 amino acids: CASSQGAELPGSLQYF. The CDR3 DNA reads TGCGCCAGCAGCCAAGGTGCGGAGCTGCCGGGGAGTTTGCAGTACTTC.

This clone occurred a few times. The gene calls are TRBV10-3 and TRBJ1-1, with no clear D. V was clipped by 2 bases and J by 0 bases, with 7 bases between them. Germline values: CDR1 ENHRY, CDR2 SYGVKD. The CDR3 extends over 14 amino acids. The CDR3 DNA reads TGTGCCATCAGTGAGGACACGGTGAACACTGAAGCTTTCTTT. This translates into CAISEDTVNTEAFF.

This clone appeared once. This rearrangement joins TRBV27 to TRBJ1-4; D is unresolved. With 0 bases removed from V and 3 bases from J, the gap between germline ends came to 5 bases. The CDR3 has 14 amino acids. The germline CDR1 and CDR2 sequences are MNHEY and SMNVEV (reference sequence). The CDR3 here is CASSLSRSNEKLFF. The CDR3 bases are TGTGCCAGCAGTTTATCCCGTTCTAATGAAAAACTGTTTTTT.

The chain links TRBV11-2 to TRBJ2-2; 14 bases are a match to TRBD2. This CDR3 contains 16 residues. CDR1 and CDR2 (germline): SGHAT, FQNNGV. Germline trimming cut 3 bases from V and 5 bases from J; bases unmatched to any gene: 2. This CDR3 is CASSLTSGRGTGELFF. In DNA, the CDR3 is TGTGCCAGCAGCTTGACTAGCGGGAGGGGAACCGGGGAGCTGTTTTTT.

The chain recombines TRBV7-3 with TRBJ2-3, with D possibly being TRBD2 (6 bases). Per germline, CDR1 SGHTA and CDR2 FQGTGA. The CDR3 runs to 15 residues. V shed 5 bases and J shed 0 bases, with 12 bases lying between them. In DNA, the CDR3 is TGTGCCAGCAGCCGTAGCGGAAGCAGCACAGATACGCAGTATTTT. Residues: CASSRSGSSTDTQYF. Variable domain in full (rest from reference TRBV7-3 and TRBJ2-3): GAGVSQTPSNKVTEKGKYVELRCDPISGHTALYWYRQSLGQGPEFLIYFQGTGAADDSGLPNDRFFAVRPEGSVSTLKIQRTERGDSAVYLCASSRSGSSTDTQYFGPGTRLTVL.